The TCR beta chain under discussion was sequenced for a study of T cells in Graves' hyperthyroidism and ophthalmopathy. The germline V gene encodes CDR1 SGHDT and CDR2 YYEEEE. V gave up 4 bases and J gave up 1 base, with 17 bases separating them. The CDR3 length is 16 residues. Overall study findings and caveats: Ophthalmopathy was told apart from stable hyperthyroidism by a 13 V-J model. For ophthalmopathy, model prediction preceded onset by a median around 7 months. Also found in blood were most expanded thyroid clonotypes above 0.001.

Amplified regions were TCR beta CDR3 sequences from RNA transcripts. The HTBI primer set was used in a first-round RT-PCR of the TCR CDR3. From the multiplex PCR reads, TCRdb called clonotypes with MiXCR, one entry per CDR3 protein. Of roughly 420,000 distinct CDR3 sequences listed, 12% to 15% are singletons. This clonotype was counted only a few times. Its antigen is not identified. This sequence was found in a woman younger than 35 with Graves' hyperthyroidism. The source material was blood. This chain links TRBV5-6 with TRBJ2-5, with D perhaps TRBD1 (5 bases). The CDR3 region has the DNA TGTGCCAGCAGCCTGCGTGGGGCCTTAGGCCAAGAGACCCAGTACTTC. It specifies CASSLRGALGQETQYF.